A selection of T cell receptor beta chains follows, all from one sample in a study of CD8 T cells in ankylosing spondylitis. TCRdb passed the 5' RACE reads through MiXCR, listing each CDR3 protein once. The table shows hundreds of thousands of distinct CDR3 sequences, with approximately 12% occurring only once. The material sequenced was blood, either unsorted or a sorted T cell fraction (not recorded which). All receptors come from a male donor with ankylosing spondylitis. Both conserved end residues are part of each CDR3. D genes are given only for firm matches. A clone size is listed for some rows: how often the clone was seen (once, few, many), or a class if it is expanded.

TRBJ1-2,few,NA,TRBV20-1,TGCAGTGCTAGGTGGGACTATGGCTACACCTTC,CSARWDYGYTF
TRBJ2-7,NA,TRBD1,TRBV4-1,TGCGCCAGCAGACCCGGGACAGGGAAGGCCTACGAGCAGTACTTC,CASRPGTGKAYEQYF
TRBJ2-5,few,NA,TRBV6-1,TGTGCCAGCGTGGTAAGGCAGCTTGTTCAAGAGACCCAGTACTTC,CASVVRQLVQETQYF
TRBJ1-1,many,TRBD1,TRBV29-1,TGCAGCGTTGTAGGGACAGGGGCGGCTTTCTTT,CSVVGTGAAFF
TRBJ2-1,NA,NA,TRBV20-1,TGCAGTGCTAGAGATTGGCCGGGACATGTGAATGAGCAGTTCTTC,CSARDWPGHVNEQFF
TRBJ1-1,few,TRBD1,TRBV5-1,TGCGCCAGCAGCTTGGCCGACAGGGGCACTGAAGCTTTCTTT,CASSLADRGTEAFF
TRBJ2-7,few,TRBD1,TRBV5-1,TGCGCCAGCAGCTTGGAGGGGACAGGGGCCGACGAGCAGTACTTC,CASSLEGTGADEQYF
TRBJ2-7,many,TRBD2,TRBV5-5,TGTGCCAGCAGCCCCGAAGGGAGGGCGCCCCGCGGGTACGAGCAGTACTTC,CASSPEGRAPRGYEQYF
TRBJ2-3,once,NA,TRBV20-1,TGCAGTGCTAGTCTCTATTCTAGCTCCGGCACAGATACGCAGTATTTT,CSASLYSSSGTDTQYF
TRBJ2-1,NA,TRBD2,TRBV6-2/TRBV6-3,TGTGCCAGCAGTCCCGGGGAGGGACGGGGAACAAATGAGCAGTTCTTC,CASSPGEGRGTNEQFF
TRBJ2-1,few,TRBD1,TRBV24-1,TGTGCCACCAGTGGGGACAGGGCCTACAATGAGCAGTTCTTC,CATSGDRAYNEQFF
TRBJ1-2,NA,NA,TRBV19,TGTGCCAGTATCATTACAGCCAGTCGAGACTATGGCTACACCTTC,CASIITASRDYGYTF
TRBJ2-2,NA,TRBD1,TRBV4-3,TGCGCCAGCAGCCAGAGACAGGGTGGCGGGGAGCTGTTTTTT,CASSQRQGGGELFF
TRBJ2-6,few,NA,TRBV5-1,TGCGCCAGCAGCTTGGCGAGTTCAGGGTCCGTTCGATCTGGGGCCAACGTCCTGACTTTC,CASSLASSGSVRSGANVLTF
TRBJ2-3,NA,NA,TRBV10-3,TGTGCCATCAGTAGGGCTGCTATATCAGATACGCAGTATTTT,CAISRAAISDTQYF
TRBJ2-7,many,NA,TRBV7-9,TGTGCCAGCAGCACTCAGGGCAGCGAGCAGTACTTC,CASSTQGSEQYF
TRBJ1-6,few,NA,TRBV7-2,TGTGCCAGCAGCTTAGGTGTCGGTTACTCCTATAATTCACCCCTCCACTTT,CASSLGVGYSYNSPLHF
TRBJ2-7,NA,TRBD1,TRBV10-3,TGTGCCATCACCACAGGGGGCGAGCAGTACTTC,CAITTGGEQYF
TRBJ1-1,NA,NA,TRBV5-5,TGTGCCAGCAGCAAGTTCGGGGACACCACTGAAGCTTTCTTT,CASSKFGDTTEAFF
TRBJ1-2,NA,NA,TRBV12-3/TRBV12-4,TGTGCCAGCAGTTTATTCGGAGAAATAGCCTTC,CASSLFGEIAF
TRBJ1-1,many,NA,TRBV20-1,TGCAGTGCTAGAGTGTCAGGGATAGAATCTGAAGCTTTCTTT,CSARVSGIESEAFF
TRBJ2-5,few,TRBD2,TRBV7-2,TGTGCCAGCAGCTTCAGCGGGGGGGTCGAGACCCAGTACTTC,CASSFSGGVETQYF
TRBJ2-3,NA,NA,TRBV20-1,TGCAGTGCCAACGGGGACCGGACAGATACGCAGTATTTT,CSANGDRTDTQYF
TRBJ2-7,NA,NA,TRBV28,TGTGCCAGCAGATTTGCCTCAGAGCAGTACTTC,CASRFASEQYF
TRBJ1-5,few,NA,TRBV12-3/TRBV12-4,TGTGCCAGCAGTAGAGACAGGAGGGGCAATCAGCCCCAGCATTTT,CASSRDRRGNQPQHF
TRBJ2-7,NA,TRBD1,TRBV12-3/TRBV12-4,TGTGCCAGCAGTTTGGGTAAAGGATTGTTTTTGCCAGGGACAGCTAACTACGAGCAGTACTTC,CASSLGKGLFLPGTANYEQYF
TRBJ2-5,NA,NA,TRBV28,TGTGCCAGCAGTCCCTGGACTACCGGGAGTGACGAGACCCAGTACTTC,CASSPWTTGSDETQYF
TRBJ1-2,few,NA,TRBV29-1,TGCAGCGTAGAGGCCCCGTCCTATGGCTACACCTTC,CSVEAPSYGYTF
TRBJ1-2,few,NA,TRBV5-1,TGCGCCAGCAGCCGCGATCCGGGACGGCTAAATAACACCTTC,CASSRDPGRLNNTF
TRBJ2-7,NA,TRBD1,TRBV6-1,TGTGCGACAGGGGTGGAGGCTGGACCCTACGAGCAGTACTTC,CATGVEAGPYEQYF
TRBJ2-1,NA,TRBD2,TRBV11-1,TGTGCCAGCAGCTTAGCGACGGGACTAGCGGGGAGCTCCTACAATGAGCAGTTCTTC,CASSLATGLAGSSYNEQFF
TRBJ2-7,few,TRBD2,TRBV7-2,TGTGCCAGCAGCCGACTAGCGGGGGGGCTTAGCGAGCAGTACTTC,CASSRLAGGLSEQYF
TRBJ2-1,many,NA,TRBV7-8,TGTGCCAGCAGCTCGACGACGGCGAGCTCCTACAATGAGCAGTTCTTC,CASSSTTASSYNEQFF
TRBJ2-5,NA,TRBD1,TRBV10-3,TGTGCCATCAGGGGGACAGGCCAGGAGACCCAGTACTTC,CAIRGTGQETQYF
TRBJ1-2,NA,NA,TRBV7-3,TGTGCCAGCAGCTTAACGCCTGGGACACCCCTTTATGGCTACACCTTC,CASSLTPGTPLYGYTF
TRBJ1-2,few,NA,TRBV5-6,TGTGCCAGCAGCTTGGTGCGGAATAACTATGGCTACACCTTC,CASSLVRNNYGYTF
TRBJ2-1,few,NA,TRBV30,TGTGCCTGGGCTAAGGGGTCGGTTCGCAATGAGCAGTTCTTC,CAWAKGSVRNEQFF
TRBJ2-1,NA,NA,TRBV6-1,TGTGCCAGCATAAAACAGGGAGTTTTAAATGAGCAGTTCTTC,CASIKQGVLNEQFF
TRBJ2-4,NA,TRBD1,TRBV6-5,TGTGCCAGCAGTTACCAGGGGGCTGGAAACATTCAGTACTTC,CASSYQGAGNIQYF
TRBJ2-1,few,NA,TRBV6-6,TGTGCCAGCTCCCAAGGGCTAGACCGATCCGGGTTCTTC,CASSQGLDRSGFF
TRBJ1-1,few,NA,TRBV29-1,TGCAGCGTCATCAAGCAAAGAACGAACACTGAAGCTTTCTTT,CSVIKQRTNTEAFF
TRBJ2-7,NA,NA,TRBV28,TGTGCCAGCAGGATCCCCGGCGGGCCCGGGTGGGAGCAGTACTTC,CASRIPGGPGWEQYF
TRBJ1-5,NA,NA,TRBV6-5,TGTGCCAGCAGTTACCGCCGATCCCCAAATCAGCCCCAGCATTTT,CASSYRRSPNQPQHF
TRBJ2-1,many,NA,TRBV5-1,TGTGCCAGCAGCTTAGGCGTTGAGCAGTTCTTC,CASSLGVEQFF
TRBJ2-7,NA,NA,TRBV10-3,TGTGCCATCAGTGAGCTCACAGCCTCCTACGAGCAGTACTTC,CAISELTASYEQYF
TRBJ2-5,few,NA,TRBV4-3,TGCGCCAGCAGTCGGGACATCCGGGAGACCCAGTACTTC,CASSRDIRETQYF
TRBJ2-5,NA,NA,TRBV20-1,TGCAGTGCTAGCGGCGGGGCCCCCAACTTC,CSASGGAPNF
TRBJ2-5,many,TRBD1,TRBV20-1,TGCAGTGCAGAAAGACAGGGGGTCGGAGAGACCCAGTACTTC,CSAERQGVGETQYF
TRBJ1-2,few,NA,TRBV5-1,TGCGCCAGCAGTTTGGGGGACGGGGAGATCTATGGCTACACCTTC,CASSLGDGEIYGYTF
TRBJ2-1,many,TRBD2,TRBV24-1,TGTGCCACCAGTGATGCGGGACTAGCGGGAGTAATTGAGCAGTTCTTC,CATSDAGLAGVIEQFF
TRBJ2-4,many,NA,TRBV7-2,TGTGCCAGCAGCTCGAACAGGCTAGACATTCAGTACTTC,CASSSNRLDIQYF